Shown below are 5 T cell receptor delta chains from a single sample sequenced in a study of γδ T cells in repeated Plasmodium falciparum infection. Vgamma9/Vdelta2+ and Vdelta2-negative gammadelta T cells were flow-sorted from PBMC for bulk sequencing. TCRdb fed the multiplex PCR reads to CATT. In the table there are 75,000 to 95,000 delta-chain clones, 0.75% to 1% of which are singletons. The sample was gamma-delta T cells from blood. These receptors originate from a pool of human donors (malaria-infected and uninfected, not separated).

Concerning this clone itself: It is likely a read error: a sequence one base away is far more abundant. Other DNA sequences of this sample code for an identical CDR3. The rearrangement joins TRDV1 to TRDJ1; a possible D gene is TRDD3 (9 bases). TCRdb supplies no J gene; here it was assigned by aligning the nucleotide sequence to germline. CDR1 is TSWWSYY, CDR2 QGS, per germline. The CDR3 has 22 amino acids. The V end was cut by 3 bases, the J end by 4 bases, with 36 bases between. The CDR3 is CALGEFTRLPTYWGITGDKLIF. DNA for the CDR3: TGTGCTCTTGGGGAGTTTACGCGTCTTCCTACTTATTGGGGGATAACAGGCGATAAACTCATCTTT.

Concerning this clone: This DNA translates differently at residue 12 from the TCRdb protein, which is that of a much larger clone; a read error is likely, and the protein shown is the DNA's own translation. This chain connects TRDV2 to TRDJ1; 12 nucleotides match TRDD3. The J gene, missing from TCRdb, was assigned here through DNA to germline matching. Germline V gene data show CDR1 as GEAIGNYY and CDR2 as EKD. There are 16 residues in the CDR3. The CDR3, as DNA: TGTGCCTGTGATCGACTGGGGGATACTCGCACCAATAAACTCATCTTT. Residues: CACDRLGDTRTNKLIF.

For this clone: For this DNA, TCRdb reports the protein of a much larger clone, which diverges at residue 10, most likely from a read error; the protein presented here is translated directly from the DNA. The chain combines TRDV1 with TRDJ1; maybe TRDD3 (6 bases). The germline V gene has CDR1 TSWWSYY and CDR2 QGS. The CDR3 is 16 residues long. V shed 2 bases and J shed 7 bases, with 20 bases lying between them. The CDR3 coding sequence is TGTGCTCTTGGGGAAAAGTACTGGGCTCGTGGGGGTAAACTCATCTTT. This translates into CALGEKYWARGGKLIF.

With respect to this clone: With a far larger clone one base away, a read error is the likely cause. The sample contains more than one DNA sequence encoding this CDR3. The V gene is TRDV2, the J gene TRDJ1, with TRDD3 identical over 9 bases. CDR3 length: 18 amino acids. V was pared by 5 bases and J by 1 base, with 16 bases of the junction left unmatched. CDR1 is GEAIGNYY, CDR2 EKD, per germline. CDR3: CACVRTGGYKKFTDKLIF. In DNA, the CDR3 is TGTGCCTGTGTCCGTACCGGGGGATACAAAAAATTCACCGATAAACTCATCTTT.

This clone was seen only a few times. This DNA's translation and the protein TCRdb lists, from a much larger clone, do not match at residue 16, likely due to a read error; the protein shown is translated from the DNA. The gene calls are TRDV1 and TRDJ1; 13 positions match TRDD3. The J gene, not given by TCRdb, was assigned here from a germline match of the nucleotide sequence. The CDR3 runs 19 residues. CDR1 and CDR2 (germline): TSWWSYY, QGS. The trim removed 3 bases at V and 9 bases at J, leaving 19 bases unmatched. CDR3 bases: TGTGCTCTTGGGGATCCGTGGTCGGGTACTGGGGGATACGGCGTAGAACTCATCTTT. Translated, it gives CALGDPWSGTGGYGVELIF.